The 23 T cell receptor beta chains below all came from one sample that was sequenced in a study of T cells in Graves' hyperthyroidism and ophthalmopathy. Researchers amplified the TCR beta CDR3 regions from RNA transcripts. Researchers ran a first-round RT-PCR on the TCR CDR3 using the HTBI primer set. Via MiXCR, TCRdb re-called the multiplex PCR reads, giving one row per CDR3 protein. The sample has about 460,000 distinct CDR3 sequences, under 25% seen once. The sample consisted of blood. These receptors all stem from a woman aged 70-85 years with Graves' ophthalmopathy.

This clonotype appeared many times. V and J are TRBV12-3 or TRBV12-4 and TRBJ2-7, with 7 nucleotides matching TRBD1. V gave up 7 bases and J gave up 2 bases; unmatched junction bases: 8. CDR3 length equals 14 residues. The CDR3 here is CASKQRDSPYEQYF. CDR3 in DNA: TGTGCCAGCAAGCAAAGGGACAGTCCCTACGAGCAGTACTTC.

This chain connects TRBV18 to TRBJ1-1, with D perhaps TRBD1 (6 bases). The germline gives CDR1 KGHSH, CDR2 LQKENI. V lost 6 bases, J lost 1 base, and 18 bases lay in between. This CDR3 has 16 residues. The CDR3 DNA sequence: TGTGCCAGCTCCCGCGGCATGGGGGCCCAGAACACTGAAGCTTTCTTT. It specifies CASSRGMGAQNTEAFF.

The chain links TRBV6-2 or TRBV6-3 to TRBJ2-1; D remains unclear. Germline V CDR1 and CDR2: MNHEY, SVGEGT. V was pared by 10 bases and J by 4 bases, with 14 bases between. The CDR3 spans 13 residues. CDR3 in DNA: TGTGCCACCTCAGAGAGAGCTTACAATGAGCAGTTCTTC. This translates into CATSERAYNEQFF.

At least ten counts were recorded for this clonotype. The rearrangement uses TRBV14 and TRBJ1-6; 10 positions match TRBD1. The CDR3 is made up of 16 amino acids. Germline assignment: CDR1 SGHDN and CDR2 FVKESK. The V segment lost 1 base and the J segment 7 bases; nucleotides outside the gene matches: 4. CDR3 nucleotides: TGTGCCAGCAGCCAAGTGGGACAGGGGTACAATTCACCCCTCCACTTT. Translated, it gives CASSQVGQGYNSPLHF.

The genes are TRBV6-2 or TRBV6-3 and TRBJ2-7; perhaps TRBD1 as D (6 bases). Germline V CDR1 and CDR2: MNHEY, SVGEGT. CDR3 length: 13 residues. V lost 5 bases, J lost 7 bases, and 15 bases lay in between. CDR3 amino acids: CASSPIVDREQYF. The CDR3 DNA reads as TGTGCCAGCAGTCCTATAGTCGACAGGGAGCAGTACTTC.

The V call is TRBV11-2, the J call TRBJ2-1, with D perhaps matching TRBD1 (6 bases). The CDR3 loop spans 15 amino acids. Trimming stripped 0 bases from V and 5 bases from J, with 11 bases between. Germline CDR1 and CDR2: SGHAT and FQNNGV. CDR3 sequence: CASSLEGAGNNEQFF. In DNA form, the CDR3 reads TGTGCCAGCAGCTTAGAGGGGGCAGGGAACAATGAGCAGTTCTTC.

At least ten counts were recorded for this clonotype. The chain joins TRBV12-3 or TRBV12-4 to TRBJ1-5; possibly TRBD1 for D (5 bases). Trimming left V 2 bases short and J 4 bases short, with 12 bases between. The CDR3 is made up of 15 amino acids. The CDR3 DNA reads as TGTGCCAGCAGTTTAACAGGCAGGAGGAATCAGCCCCAGCATTTT. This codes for CASSLTGRRNQPQHF.

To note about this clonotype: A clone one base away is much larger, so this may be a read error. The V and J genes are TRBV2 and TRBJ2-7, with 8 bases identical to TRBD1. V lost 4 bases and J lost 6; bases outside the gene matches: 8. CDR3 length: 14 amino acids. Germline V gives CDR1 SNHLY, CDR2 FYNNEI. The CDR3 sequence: CASSGGTGTIEQYF. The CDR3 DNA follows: TGTGCCAGCAGTGGGGGGACAGGAACAATCGAGCAGTACTTC.

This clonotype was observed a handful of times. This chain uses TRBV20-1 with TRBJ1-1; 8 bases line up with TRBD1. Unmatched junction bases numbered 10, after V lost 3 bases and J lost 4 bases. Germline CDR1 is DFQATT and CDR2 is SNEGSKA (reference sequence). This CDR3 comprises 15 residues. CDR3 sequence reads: CSASPGTGLGTEAFF. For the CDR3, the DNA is TGCAGTGCTAGTCCCGGGACAGGTTTGGGCACTGAAGCTTTCTTT.

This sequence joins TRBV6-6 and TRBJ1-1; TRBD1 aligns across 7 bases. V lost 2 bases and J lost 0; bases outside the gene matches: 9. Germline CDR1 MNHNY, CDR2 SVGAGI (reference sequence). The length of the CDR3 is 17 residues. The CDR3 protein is CASSYTRTGLMNTEAFF. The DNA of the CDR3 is TGTGCCAGCAGTTACACCCGGACAGGTCTAATGAACACTGAAGCTTTCTTT.

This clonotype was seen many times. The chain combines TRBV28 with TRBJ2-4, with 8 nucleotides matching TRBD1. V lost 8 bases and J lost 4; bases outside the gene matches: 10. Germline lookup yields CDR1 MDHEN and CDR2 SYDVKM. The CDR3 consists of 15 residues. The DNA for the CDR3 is TGTGCCAGCGTTGGACAGGGCGGAGGGAAAAACATTCAGTACTTC. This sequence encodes CASVGQGGGKNIQYF.

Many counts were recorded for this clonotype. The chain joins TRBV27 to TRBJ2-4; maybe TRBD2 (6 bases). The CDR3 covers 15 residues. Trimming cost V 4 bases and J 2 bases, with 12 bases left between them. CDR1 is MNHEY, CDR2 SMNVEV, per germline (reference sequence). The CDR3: CASSWREGSKNIQYF. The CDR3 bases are TGTGCCAGCAGTTGGAGGGAAGGGTCCAAAAACATTCAGTACTTC.

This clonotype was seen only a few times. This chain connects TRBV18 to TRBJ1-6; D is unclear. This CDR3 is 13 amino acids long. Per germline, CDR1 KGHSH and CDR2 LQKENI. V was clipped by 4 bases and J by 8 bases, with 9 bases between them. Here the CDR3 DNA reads TGTGCCAGCTCACTCATCGGGGATTCACCCCTCCACTTT. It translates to CASSLIGDSPLHF.

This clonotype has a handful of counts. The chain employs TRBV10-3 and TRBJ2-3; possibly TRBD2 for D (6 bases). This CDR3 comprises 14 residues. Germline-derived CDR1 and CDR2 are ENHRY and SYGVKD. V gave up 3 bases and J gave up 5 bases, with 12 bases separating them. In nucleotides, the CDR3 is TGTGCCATCAGTGAACGGGGGAGTGAAGATACGCAGTATTTT. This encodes CAISERGSEDTQYF.

The DNA for the CDR3 is TGTGCCAGCAGCTCTCCCGCTCTACAGGGAGGGGATGGTGGCTACACCTTC. This encodes CASSSPALQGGDGGYTF. The rearrangement joins TRBV28 to TRBJ1-2, with D tentatively TRBD1 (6 bases). V lost 6 bases and J lost 7, with 27 bases in between. CDR1 is MDHEN and CDR2 is SYDVKM in the germline V gene. This CDR3 is built from 17 residues.

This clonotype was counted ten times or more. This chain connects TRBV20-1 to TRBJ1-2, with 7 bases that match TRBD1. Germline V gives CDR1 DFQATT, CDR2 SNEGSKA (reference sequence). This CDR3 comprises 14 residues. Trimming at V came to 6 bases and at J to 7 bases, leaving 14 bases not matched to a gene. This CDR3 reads CSAHPVRGRSGYTF. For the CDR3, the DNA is TGCAGTGCGCACCCCGTAAGGGGGCGTTCTGGCTACACCTTC.

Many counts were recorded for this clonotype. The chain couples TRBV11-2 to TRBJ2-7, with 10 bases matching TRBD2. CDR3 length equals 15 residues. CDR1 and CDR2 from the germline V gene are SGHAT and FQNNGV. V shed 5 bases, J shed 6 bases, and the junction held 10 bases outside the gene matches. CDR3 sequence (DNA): TGTGCCAGCAGCCCAACACAAGCGGGAGGGAGCGAGCAGTACTTC. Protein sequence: CASSPTQAGGSEQYF.

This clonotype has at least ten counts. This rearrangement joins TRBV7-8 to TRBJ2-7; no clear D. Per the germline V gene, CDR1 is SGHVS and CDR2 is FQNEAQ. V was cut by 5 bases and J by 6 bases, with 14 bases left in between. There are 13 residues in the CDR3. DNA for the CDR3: TGTGCCAGCAGCCCCTCCGAAGGTGGCGAGCAGTACTTC. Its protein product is CASSPSEGGEQYF.

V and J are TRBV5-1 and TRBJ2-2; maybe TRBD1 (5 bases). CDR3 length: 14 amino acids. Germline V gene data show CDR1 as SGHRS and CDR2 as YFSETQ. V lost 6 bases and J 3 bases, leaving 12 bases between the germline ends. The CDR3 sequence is CASTDSPHTGELFF. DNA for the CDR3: TGCGCCAGCACAGACAGCCCACACACCGGGGAGCTGTTTTTT. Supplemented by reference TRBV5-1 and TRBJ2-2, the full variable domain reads KAGVTQTPRYLIKTRGQQVTLSCSPISGHRSVSWYQQTPGQGLQFLFEYFSETQRNKGNFPGRFSGRQFSNSRSEMNVSTLELGDSALYLCASTDSPHTGELFFGEGSRLTVL.

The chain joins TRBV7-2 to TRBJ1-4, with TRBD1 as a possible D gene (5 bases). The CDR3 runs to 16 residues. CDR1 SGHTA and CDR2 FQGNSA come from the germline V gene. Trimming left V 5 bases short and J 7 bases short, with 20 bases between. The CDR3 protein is CASSPEGVRRTEKLFF. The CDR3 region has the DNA TGTGCCAGCAGCCCTGAAGGGGTGCGGCGGACTGAAAAACTGTTTTTT.

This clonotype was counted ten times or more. In DNA, the CDR3 is TGTGCCAGCCGGACCCCCTTGAGCAATCAGCCCCAGCATTTT. Its protein product is CASRTPLSNQPQHF. This chain links TRBV28 with TRBJ1-5; D remains unclear. Between the trimmed V and J ends, which lost 8 bases and 1 base, there was a span of 12 bases. The CDR3 is made up of 14 amino acids. Germline V gene data show CDR1 as MDHEN and CDR2 as SYDVKM.

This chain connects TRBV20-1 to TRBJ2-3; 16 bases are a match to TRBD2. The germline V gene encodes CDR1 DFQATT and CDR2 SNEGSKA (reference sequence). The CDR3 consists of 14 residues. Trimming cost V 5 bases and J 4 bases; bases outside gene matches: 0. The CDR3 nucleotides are TGCAGTGCTGGGACTAGCGGGAGGGCAGATACGCAGTATTTT. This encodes CSAGTSGRADTQYF.

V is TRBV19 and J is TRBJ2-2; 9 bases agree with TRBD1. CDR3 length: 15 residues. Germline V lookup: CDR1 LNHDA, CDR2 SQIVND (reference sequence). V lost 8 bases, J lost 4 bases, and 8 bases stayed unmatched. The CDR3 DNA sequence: TGTGCCAGTCGCAACAGGGGGCGCGCCACCGGGGAGCTGTTTTTT. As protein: CASRNRGRATGELFF.